The clone carrying this T cell receptor (beta chain) was counted ten times or more. Its antigen remains unknown. The CDR3 consists of 17 residues. Germline lookup yields CDR1 SGHTA and CDR2 FQGNSA. Germline trimming cut 1 base from V and 0 bases from J; bases unmatched to any gene: 4. The data were obtained in a study of T cell repertoires in cytomegalovirus infection. Overall study: Both a matching HLA type and CMV infection were indicated by public TCR beta signatures.

General study findings and limits: The study identified carriers of CMV plus the relevant HLA from cumulative public TCR beta family frequency. The ex vivo response was dominated by HLA-C-restricted CMV-specific TCR beta clonotypes.

TCRdb redid the calling of the reads with MiXCR, one entry per CDR3 protein. The sample records 550,000 to 700,000 distinct CDR3 sequences, roughly 42% being singletons. The TCR sequence derives from a human donor in good health (CMV status not recorded). Some clones in this sample may be carry-over from other donors' samples. This sample comprised cultured PBMCs, obtained from culture after CMV antigen stimulation. The V call is TRBV7-2, the J call TRBJ1-5; the match to TRBD1 covers 9 bases. CDR3 sequence: CASSLVGTGYSNQPQHF. CDR3 nucleotides: TGTGCCAGCAGCTTAGTGGGGACAGGGTATAGCAATCAGCCCCAGCATTTT.